These 5 T cell receptor beta chains share one sample of origin, sequenced in a study of shared clonotypes between healthy human individuals. CD45RO-negative, CCR7-selected cells formed the naive CD8 fraction, which excluded terminally differentiated effector memory CD45RA+ cells. TCRdb's table, derived via immunoSEQ multiplex PCR, lists solely in-frame clones and lacks some. The sample includes hundreds of thousands of clones, about 96% of them seen just once. Sequencing was done on a sample of naive CD8+ T cells sorted from blood. These receptors originate from a woman younger than 45 in good health.

The CDR3 nucleotides read TGCGCCAGCAGCCAGGGAGGAAGCAGGCTCTCTGGAAACACCATATATTTT. This gives the protein CASSQGGSRLSGNTIYF. V gene TRBV4-1 combines with J gene TRBJ1-3; unclear D gene. The V end lost 3 bases, the J end lost 0 bases, and 15 bases lay between the germline ends. The CDR3 loop spans 17 amino acids. Per the germline V gene, CDR1 is MGHRA and CDR2 is YSYEKL.

This CDR3 is CASSVEGRRQETQYF. CDR3 coding DNA: TGTGCCAGCAGTGTGGAGGGACGGAGGCAAGAGACCCAGTACTTC. The chain employs TRBV6-1 and TRBJ2-5, with D possibly being TRBD2 (6 bases). CDR3 length: 15 residues. V was trimmed by 4 bases and J by 2 bases, leaving 14 bases between them. The germline V gene has CDR1 MNHNS and CDR2 SASEGT.

The J gene is TRBJ2-5, the V gene TRBV4-1; D is tentatively TRBD1 or TRBD2 (6 bases each). Between the trimmed V and J ends, which lost 0 bases and 5 bases, there was a span of 16 bases. The CDR3 has 16 residues. The germline V gene has CDR1 MGHRA and CDR2 YSYEKL. In nucleotides, the CDR3 is TGCGCCAGCAGCCAAGACGGTATGGGGGGCCAGGAGACCCAGTACTTC. This translates into CASSQDGMGGQETQYF.

V is TRBV28 and J is TRBJ2-3, with 11 bases identical to TRBD2. The ends lost 6 bases at V and 6 bases at J; junction bases unmatched: 8. Per germline, CDR1 MDHEN and CDR2 SYDVKM. The CDR3 has 15 residues. For the CDR3, the DNA is TGTGCCAGCAGGCCCACTAGCGGGAGTTGGGATACGCAGTATTTT. Its translation is CASRPTSGSWDTQYF.

CDR3 in DNA: TGTGCCAGCAGCTCCCCTTGGGCAGGCACCGAGCAGTACTTC. Translation gives CASSSPWAGTEQYF. This chain joins TRBV11-2 and TRBJ2-7; D uncertain. Per the germline V gene, CDR1 is SGHAT and CDR2 is FQNNGV. CDR3 length: 14 residues. V lost 4 bases and J 6 bases, leaving 16 bases between the germline ends.